This passage covers 15 T cell receptor beta chains from one sample sequenced in a study of blood T cell repertoires in COVID-19. Measured with immunoSEQ multiplex PCR; TCRdb has only the in-frame clones, and not every one. This sample has approximately 210,000 clones, with around 81% found just once. The sample comprised PBMCs or T cells enriched from blood (not recorded which). These receptors originate from a woman between 50 and 59 years old with acute COVID-19.

The chain couples TRBV7-2 to TRBJ2-5; 9 bases are shared with TRBD2. The CDR3 contains 16 residues. V was clipped by 1 base and J by 2 bases; unmatched bases: 5. CDR1 is SGHTA and CDR2 is FQGNSA in the germline V gene. The CDR3 reads CASSLVAGGPQETQYF. The CDR3 DNA reads TGTGCCAGCAGCTTAGTCGCGGGGGGGCCTCAAGAGACCCAGTACTTC.

This rearrangement joins TRBV5-1 to TRBJ1-1; 9 nucleotides align to TRBD1. There are 15 residues in the CDR3. Germline values: CDR1 SGHRS, CDR2 YFSETQ. Trimming took 2 bases from V and 5 from J; bases not matched to a gene: 7. CDR3: CASSFLGQGTTEAFF. For the CDR3, the DNA is TGCGCCAGCAGCTTTTTAGGACAGGGGACGACTGAAGCTTTCTTT.

The rearrangement links TRBV7-2 to TRBJ1-6; D uncertain. The CDR3 consists of 15 residues. The germline V gene encodes CDR1 SGHTA and CDR2 FQGNSA. The V gene lost 1 base and the J gene lost 6 bases, with 10 bases spanning the gap. The CDR3 region is CASSLGVLVNSPLHF. The CDR3 nucleotides are TGTGCCAGCAGCTTAGGAGTCCTTGTTAATTCACCCCTCCACTTT.

A remark on this clone: Other DNA variants within this sample encode the same CDR3. The CDR3 loop reads CASTGQEPYEQYF. DNA of the CDR3: TGTGCCAGCACTGGACAGGAACCTTACGAGCAGTACTTC. The chain carries TRBV25-1 and TRBJ2-7; 7 bases are a match to TRBD1. Germline-derived CDR1 and CDR2 are MGHDK and SYGVNS. V shed 7 bases and J 4 bases; nucleotides not matched to a gene: 7. The CDR3 is 13 amino acids.

This chain uses TRBV6-6 with TRBJ2-6; weak D call: TRBD1 (6 bases). CDR3 length: 19 residues. Germline CDR1 and CDR2: MNHNY and SVGAGI (reference sequence). The V and J ends lost 5 bases and 1 base respectively, with 21 bases between them. CDR3 bases: TGTGCCAGCAGTCTTTCCCCCCAGGGGTTGGAATCTGGGGCCAACGTCCTGACTTTC. This sequence encodes CASSLSPQGLESGANVLTF.

The CDR3 loop is CASSSTSGRAREQYF. CDR3 bases: TGTGCCAGCAGCAGCACTAGCGGGAGGGCCCGCGAGCAGTACTTC. This chain links TRBV7-2 with TRBJ2-7, with 13 bases matching TRBD2. The CDR3 totals 15 residues. The V and J ends lost 5 bases and 6 bases, in that order; junction bases with no gene match: 7. The germline CDR1 and CDR2 sequences are SGHTA and FQGNSA.

This clone occurred a few times. This chain links TRBV7-9 with TRBJ1-5, with a possible D match to TRBD1 (6 bases). Germline V gene lookup returns CDR1 SEHNR and CDR2 FQNEAQ (reference sequence). V was pared by 5 bases and J by 0 bases, with 17 bases between. The length of the CDR3 is 17 residues. CDR3 DNA: TGTGCCAGCAGCCCCGGACAGCCACTGTATAGCAATCAGCCCCAGCATTTT. Its protein is CASSPGQPLYSNQPQHF.

V gene TRBV28 combines with J gene TRBJ1-5, with TRBD1 as a possible D gene (6 bases). The germline gives CDR1 MDHEN, CDR2 SYDVKM. Between the trimmed V and J ends, which lost 3 bases and 7 bases, there was a span of 22 bases. The CDR3 sequence is 17 residues long. CDR3 residues: CASSFGTGQGMGQPQHF. Here the CDR3 DNA reads TGTGCCAGCAGTTTTGGTACGGGGCAGGGGATGGGCCAGCCCCAGCATTTT.

J is TRBJ1-6 and V is TRBV5-1; 7 bases align to TRBD1. Germline-derived CDR1 and CDR2 are SGHRS and YFSETQ. This CDR3 contains 16 residues. With 4 bases clipped from V and 6 bases from J, the junction kept 10 bases outside the gene matches. CDR3: CASSRETGALNSPLHF. The CDR3 coding sequence is TGCGCCAGCAGCCGCGAAACAGGGGCCCTTAATTCACCCCTCCACTTT.

This clone showed up just once. This chain links TRBV5-8 with TRBJ1-6, with 11 bases that match TRBD1. This CDR3 comprises 14 residues. The V gene end was trimmed by 4 bases and the J gene end by 7 bases; junction bases not matched to a gene: 1. The germline V gene encodes CDR1 SGHTS and CDR2 YDEGEE. The CDR3 loop is CASSRTGGNSPLHF. CDR3 bases: TGTGCCAGCAGCCGGACAGGGGGCAATTCACCCCTCCACTTT.

The genes are TRBV11-2 and TRBJ1-5; TRBD1 might be the D (5 bases). Germline CDR1 and CDR2: SGHAT and FQNNGV. The CDR3 covers 15 residues. V lost 5 bases to trimming and J lost 7 bases, with 18 bases between them. The chain's CDR3 is CASSPLTGLGQPQHF. Written as DNA, the CDR3 is TGTGCCAGCAGCCCTCTCACAGGTCTAGGGCAGCCCCAGCATTTT.

The gene calls are TRBV5-6 and TRBJ2-2; possibly TRBD2 for D (6 bases). This CDR3 is built from 15 residues. The germline CDR1 and CDR2 sequences are SGHDT and YYEEEE. Trimming stripped 1 base from V and 3 bases from J, with 10 bases between. This CDR3 is CASSLRAGYTGELFF. The CDR3 DNA sequence: TGTGCCAGCAGCTTGAGGGCGGGGTACACCGGGGAGCTGTTTTTT.

The chain couples TRBV24-1 to TRBJ2-2; D uncertain. With 4 bases removed from V and 4 bases from J, the gap between germline ends came to 12 bases. The CDR3 length is 15 residues. Germline CDR1 and CDR2: KGHDR and SFDVKD. CDR3 sequence: CATSDPTLPTGELFF. The DNA of the CDR3 is TGTGCCACCAGTGACCCGACTCTTCCCACCGGGGAGCTGTTTTTT.

The chain combines TRBV11-2 with TRBJ2-2; D remains ambiguous. The CDR3 is made up of 17 amino acids. The V and J ends lost 4 bases and 6 bases respectively, with 21 bases between them. Germline V gene data show CDR1 as SGHAT and CDR2 as FQNNGV. CDR3 in amino acids: CASSYELLRSLSGELFF. The CDR3 nucleotides are TGTGCCAGCAGCTATGAACTCCTTCGCTCTTTATCCGGGGAGCTGTTTTTT.

This chain uses TRBV7-6 with TRBJ2-1; TRBD2 matches 13 bases. Per the germline V gene, CDR1 is SGHVS and CDR2 is FNYEAQ. The CDR3 sequence is 17 residues long. The V and J ends lost 6 bases and 4 bases, in that order; junction bases with no gene match: 9. The CDR3 loop is CASSPGTSGAMYNEQFF. The CDR3 coding sequence is TGTGCCAGCAGTCCCGGGACTAGCGGGGCTATGTACAATGAGCAGTTCTTC.